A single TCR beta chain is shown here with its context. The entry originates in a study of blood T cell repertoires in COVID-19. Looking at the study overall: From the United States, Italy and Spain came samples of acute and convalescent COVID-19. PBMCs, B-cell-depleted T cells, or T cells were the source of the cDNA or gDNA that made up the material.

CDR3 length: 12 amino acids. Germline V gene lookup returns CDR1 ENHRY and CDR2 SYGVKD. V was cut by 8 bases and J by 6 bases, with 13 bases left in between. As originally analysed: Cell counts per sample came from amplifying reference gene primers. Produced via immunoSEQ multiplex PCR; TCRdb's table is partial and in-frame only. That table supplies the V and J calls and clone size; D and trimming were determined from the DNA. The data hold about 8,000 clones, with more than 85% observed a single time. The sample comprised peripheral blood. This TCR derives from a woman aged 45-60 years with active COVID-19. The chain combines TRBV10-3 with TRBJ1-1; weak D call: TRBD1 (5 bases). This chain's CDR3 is CAIAKGAAEAFF. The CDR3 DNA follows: TGTGCCATCGCGAAAGGGGCCGCTGAAGCTTTCTTT.